The 22 T cell receptor beta chains in this list originate from one sample, sequenced in a study of cytomegalovirus exposure and HLA in healthy donors. The PCR used 60 Vbeta and 13 Jbeta primers. Some clones are missing from TCRdb's copy, which holds only in-frame ones; the method was immunoSEQ multiplex PCR. The table for this sample gives 200,000 to 250,000 clones. The sample was PBMCs. These receptors originate from a girl aged 2-10 years in good health and CMV-seropositive.

The chain is built from TRBV5-1 and TRBJ2-3; tentatively, D is TRBD2 (6 bases). The CDR3 has 16 amino acids. V was pared by 4 bases and J by 0 bases, with 15 bases between. Germline values: CDR1 SGHRS, CDR2 YFSETQ. CDR3 nucleotide sequence: TGCGCCAGCAGCCCATTTAGCGGAATGAGCACAGATACGCAGTATTTT. This translates into CASSPFSGMSTDTQYF.

The chain links TRBV5-4 to TRBJ2-5, with D possibly being TRBD1 (6 bases). The V gene's germline CDR1 is SGHNT and CDR2 YYREEE (reference sequence). This CDR3 has 15 residues. V was cut by 3 bases and J by 5 bases, with 17 bases left in between. The CDR3: CASSSMTGLRETQYF. In DNA, the CDR3 is TGTGCCAGCAGCTCGATGACAGGCCTGAGGGAGACCCAGTACTTC.

The chain carries TRBV2 and TRBJ1-5; D is possibly TRBD1 (6 bases). The germline V gene encodes CDR1 SNHLY and CDR2 FYNNEI. The CDR3 extends over 14 amino acids. The ends were cut back, 7 bases at V and 4 bases at J, with 14 bases in the middle. The CDR3 loop is CASKGGANNQPQHF. CDR3 in DNA: TGTGCCAGCAAGGGGGGGGCCAATAATCAGCCCCAGCATTTT.

V usage is TRBV6-5 and J usage is TRBJ1-1, with D possibly being TRBD1 (5 bases). This CDR3 spans 13 amino acids. Trimming cost V 4 bases and J 2 bases, with 8 bases left between them. Germline V gene data show CDR1 as MNHEY and CDR2 as SVGAGI. The CDR3 nucleotides are TGTGCCAGCAGTTTGACAGCTAACACTGAAGCTTTCTTT. It encodes CASSLTANTEAFF.

This rearrangement joins TRBV5-4 to TRBJ2-1; D gene uncertain. CDR3 length: 13 amino acids. The germline V gene encodes CDR1 SGHNT and CDR2 YYREEE (reference sequence). V was cut by 0 bases and J by 7 bases, with 8 bases left in between. The CDR3: CASSLASENEQFF. The CDR3 DNA reads TGTGCCAGCAGCTTGGCATCGGAGAATGAGCAGTTCTTC.

This sequence joins TRBV5-1 and TRBJ2-7; 8 nucleotides align to TRBD1. Germline assignment: CDR1 SGHRS and CDR2 YFSETQ. This CDR3 is built from 15 residues. J gave up 6 bases and V 4 bases, and 12 bases lay outside the gene matches. The CDR3 here is CASSPQGAVQGEQYF. The CDR3 DNA sequence: TGCGCCAGCAGCCCCCAGGGGGCCGTACAAGGCGAGCAGTACTTC. Filled out from reference TRBV5-1 and TRBJ2-7, the complete variable domain reads KAGVTQTPRYLIKTRGQQVTLSCSPISGHRSVSWYQQTPGQGLQFLFEYFSETQRNKGNFPGRFSGRQFSNSRSEMNVSTLELGDSALYLCASSPQGAVQGEQYFGPGTRLTVT.

The J gene is TRBJ2-7, the V gene TRBV30; TRBD1 matches 9 bases. Looked up from germline, CDR1 is GTSNPN and CDR2 is SVGIG (reference sequence). Unmatched junction bases numbered 4, after V lost 1 base and J lost 3 bases. This CDR3 region has 14 residues. The CDR3 nucleotides read TGTGCCTGGAGTGATGGGACAGGGAACTACGAGCAGTACTTC. Amino acid sequence: CAWSDGTGNYEQYF.

The chain couples TRBV6-6 to TRBJ2-1; the match to TRBD1 covers 8 bases. Germline V CDR1 and CDR2: MNHNY, SVGAGI (reference sequence). After removal of 7 bases from V and 2 bases from J, the junction contained 7 bases not matched to a gene. CDR3 length: 15 amino acids. The CDR3 loop reads CASTNRGTPYNEQFF. CDR3 bases: TGTGCCAGCACCAACAGGGGGACGCCCTACAATGAGCAGTTCTTC.

The chain carries TRBV11-2 and TRBJ2-7, with 8 bases that match TRBD1. J lost 1 base, V lost 5 bases, and 13 bases had no gene match. This CDR3 spans 17 amino acids. In germline, CDR1 is SGHAT, CDR2 FQNNGV. This chain's CDR3 is CASSASPRQGSSYEQYF. CDR3 nucleotide sequence: TGTGCCAGCAGCGCCTCCCCGCGACAGGGGTCATCCTACGAGCAGTACTTC. The variable domain in full, completed from reference TRBV11-2 and TRBJ2-7, reads EAGVAQSPRYKIIEKRQSVAFWCNPISGHATLYWYQQILGQGPKLLIQFQNNGVVDDSQLPKDRFSAERLKGVDSTLKIQPAKLEDSAVYLCASSASPRQGSSYEQYFGPGTRLTVT.

J is TRBJ1-1 and V is TRBV19; 9 positions match TRBD1. The J segment lost 1 base and the V segment lost 6 bases, leaving 0 bases of the junction unmatched. The CDR3 is 13 residues long. Germline V gene lookup returns CDR1 LNHDA and CDR2 SQIVND (reference sequence). Here the CDR3 DNA reads TGTGCCAGTAGGGGACAGGGGAACACTGAAGCTTTCTTT. It specifies CASRGQGNTEAFF.

The chain links TRBV7-9 to TRBJ2-2; unclear D gene. Germline lookup yields CDR1 SEHNR and CDR2 FQNEAQ (reference sequence). The CDR3 totals 16 residues. The V and J ends lost 5 bases and 6 bases respectively, with 19 bases between them. CDR3 protein: CASSRTLGLSPGELFF. The CDR3 region has the DNA TGTGCCAGCAGCAGAACGCTAGGTTTAAGTCCCGGGGAGCTGTTTTTT. Combining the CDR3 with reference TRBV7-9 and TRBJ2-2 gives the whole variable domain DTGVSQNPRHKITKRGQNVTFRCDPISEHNRLYWYRQTLGQGPEFLTYFQNEAQLEKSRLLSDRFSAERPKGSFSTLEIQRTEQGDSAMYLCASSRTLGLSPGELFFGEGSRLTVL.

The rearrangement links TRBV6-1 to TRBJ2-7, with D maybe TRBD1 (6 bases). CDR1 is MNHNS, CDR2 SASEGT, per germline. The germline V and J ends were trimmed by 7 bases and 4 bases, with 17 bases remaining between them. The CDR3 runs 14 residues. CDR3 residues: CASTNGQPRYEQYF. The CDR3 nucleotides are TGTGCCAGCACCAATGGACAGCCCCGTTACGAGCAGTACTTC.

The chain employs TRBV4-1 and TRBJ2-7; 14 positions match TRBD2. Unmatched junction bases numbered 8, after V lost 2 bases and J lost 2 bases. The length of the CDR3 is 18 residues. Per germline, CDR1 MGHRA and CDR2 YSYEKL. The CDR3 DNA sequence: TGCGCCAGCAGCCAATGGATATTGGGACTAGCGGGGGCCTACGAGCAGTACTTC. This translates into CASSQWILGLAGAYEQYF.

This chain connects TRBV13 to TRBJ2-2; 7 bases are shared with TRBD1. Germline CDR1 PRHDT, CDR2 FYEKMQ (reference sequence). The CDR3 runs to 15 residues. V gave up 6 bases and J gave up 5 bases; unmatched junction bases: 9. The CDR3 loop is CASSLQGVRTGELFF. CDR3 nucleotide sequence: TGTGCCAGCAGTCTTCAGGGGGTTCGAACCGGGGAGCTGTTTTTT.

The J gene is TRBJ2-1, the V gene TRBV5-6; D possibly corresponds to TRBD2 (5 bases). The V end lost 2 bases, the J end lost 2 bases, and 14 bases lay between the germline ends. Per the germline V gene, CDR1 is SGHDT and CDR2 is YYEEEE. The CDR3 is 16 amino acids. The DNA of the CDR3 is TGTGCCAGCAGCTTAGCCATCAGCGGCCCCTACAATGAGCAGTTCTTC. It encodes CASSLAISGPYNEQFF.

The rearrangement links TRBV6-4 to TRBJ2-7; maybe TRBD1 (5 bases). The CDR3 runs to 15 residues. Germline CDR1 and CDR2: MRHNA and SNTAGT. V was clipped by 4 bases and J by 1 base, with 14 bases between them. CDR3 nucleotide sequence: TGTGCCAGCAGTGTGGGCCCTCCAGGGTCCTACGAGCAGTACTTC. Translation gives CASSVGPPGSYEQYF.

The CDR3 loop reads CASSSRENEQFF. For the CDR3, the DNA is TGTGCCAGCAGCTCGCGGGAGAATGAGCAGTTCTTC. The chain is built from TRBV11-2 and TRBJ2-1; 7 nucleotides match TRBD2. The CDR3 runs to 12 residues. After removal of 4 bases from V and 7 bases from J, the junction contained 1 base not matched to a gene. Germline CDR1 SGHAT, CDR2 FQNNGV.

The V gene is TRBV6-5, the J gene TRBJ1-5, with TRBD1 matching over 9 bases. The CDR3 extends over 14 amino acids. CDR1 is MNHEY, CDR2 SVGAGI, per germline. V gave up 5 bases and J gave up 6 bases; unmatched junction bases: 5. The CDR3 DNA follows: TGTGCCAGCAGTCCAGGGACAGGGATTCAGCCCCAGCATTTT. As protein: CASSPGTGIQPQHF.

This rearrangement joins TRBV27 to TRBJ1-5, with 10 positions matching TRBD1. The CDR3 consists of 17 residues. Germline V gene sequence: CDR1 MNHEY, CDR2 SMNVEV (reference sequence). V trimming: 5 bases; J trimming: 4 bases; junction bases outside the gene matches: 11. The CDR3 DNA sequence: TGTGCCAGCAGTCGCCTCGCCGGACAGGGGGGAAATCAGCCCCAGCATTTT. Translated: CASSRLAGQGGNQPQHF.

This chain joins TRBV11-2 and TRBJ2-2; D possibly corresponds to TRBD1 (5 bases). The CDR3 has 13 residues. CDR1 SGHAT and CDR2 FQNNGV come from the germline V gene. V shed 5 bases and J shed 5 bases, with 9 bases lying between them. CDR3 sequence reads: CASSTRETGELFF. The CDR3 DNA reads TGTGCCAGCAGCACCAGGGAAACCGGGGAGCTGTTTTTT.

The gene calls are TRBV5-1 and TRBJ1-5, with TRBD1 matching over 9 bases. The CDR3 totals 15 residues. The germline V gene encodes CDR1 SGHRS and CDR2 YFSETQ. The trim removed 0 bases at V and 4 bases at J, leaving 2 bases unmatched. CDR3: CASSLAGTGNQPQHF. CDR3 coding DNA: TGCGCCAGCAGCTTGGCCGGGACAGGGAATCAGCCCCAGCATTTT.

The rearrangement uses TRBV19 and TRBJ1-5; possible D gene TRBD1, 6 bases. Germline CDR1 LNHDA, CDR2 SQIVND (reference sequence). Deletions cut 4 bases from V and 5 bases from J, with 9 bases between. The CDR3 totals 13 residues. This CDR3 is CASSTDSYQPQHF. DNA for the CDR3: TGTGCCAGTAGTACGGACAGTTATCAGCCCCAGCATTTT.